Here is one T cell receptor beta chain with its context. What it binds is unknown. The ends were cut back, 3 bases at V and 7 bases at J, with 21 bases in the middle. Germline assignment: CDR1 SQVTM and CDR2 ANQGSEA. The CDR3 loop spans 16 amino acids. The sample belongs to a study of neoadjuvant anti-PD-1 for oral cavity cancer. TCRdb's copy holds only in-frame clones and misses some; the assay was immunoSEQ multiplex PCR. The repertoire holds about 7,000 clones, with 76% as singletons. Study-level results: Post-nivolumab, blood T cell clonality was significantly elevated in non-responders.

This TCR was sampled from a person between 40 and 79 years old with oral cavity squamous cell carcinoma. The material was PBMCs, obtained before nivolumab (anti-PD-1) treatment. This sequence joins TRBV29-1 and TRBJ2-2; D possibly corresponds to TRBD2 (6 bases). The CDR3 region has the DNA TGCAGCGTTGAGTCTAGCGTTGGTTATCCTGGCGGGGAGCTGTTTTTT. This encodes CSVESSVGYPGGELFF.